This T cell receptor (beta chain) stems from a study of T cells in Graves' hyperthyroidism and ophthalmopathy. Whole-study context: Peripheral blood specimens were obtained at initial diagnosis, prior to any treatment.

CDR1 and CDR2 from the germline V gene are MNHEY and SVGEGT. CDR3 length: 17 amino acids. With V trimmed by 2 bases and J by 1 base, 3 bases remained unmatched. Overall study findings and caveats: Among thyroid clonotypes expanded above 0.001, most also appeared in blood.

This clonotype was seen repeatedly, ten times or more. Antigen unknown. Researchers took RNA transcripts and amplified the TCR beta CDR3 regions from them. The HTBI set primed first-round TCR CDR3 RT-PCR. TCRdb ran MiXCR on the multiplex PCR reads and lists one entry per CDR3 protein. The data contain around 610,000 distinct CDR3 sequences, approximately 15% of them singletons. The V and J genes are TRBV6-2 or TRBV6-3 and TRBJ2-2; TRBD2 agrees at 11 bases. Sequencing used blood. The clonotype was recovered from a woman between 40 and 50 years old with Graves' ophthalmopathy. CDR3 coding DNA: TGTGCCAGCAGTTACGTAGCGGGAGGGGTGAACACCGGGGAGCTGTTTTTT. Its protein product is CASSYVAGGVNTGELFF.